Each of the 22 T cell receptor beta chains below was sequenced from the same sample in a study of CD8+ T cells in alopecia areata. Noted treatment: oral pan-JAK inhibitor, 5-10 mg twice daily. As the sequencing template, cDNA was produced by extracting RNA and reverse transcribing it. Libraries were prepared by immunoSEQ multiplex PCR; TCRdb keeps only in-frame clonotypes and omits some of them. The repertoire holds 150,000 to 200,000 clones, with about three fifths as singletons. The input for sequencing was CD4+ T cells sorted from blood, taken between weeks 55 and 65, from a patient treated with tofacitinib. The receptors were sampled from a human donor with alopecia areata.

This clone has at least ten counts. This chain connects TRBV5-6 to TRBJ1-4; maybe TRBD1 (6 bases). Germline-derived CDR1 and CDR2 are SGHDT and YYEEEE. The CDR3 extends over 14 amino acids. Trimming stripped 4 bases from V and 3 bases from J, with 10 bases between. The CDR3 sequence is CASSLDSANEKLFF. As DNA, the CDR3 is TGTGCCAGCAGCCTGGACAGTGCTAATGAAAAACTGTTTTTT. The whole variable domain, remainder taken from reference TRBV5-6 and TRBJ1-4, is DAGVTQSPTHLIKTRGQQVTLRCSPKSGHDTVSWYQQALGQGPQFIFQYYEEEERQRGNFPDRFSGHQFPNYSSELNVNALLLGDSALYLCASSLDSANEKLFFGSGTQLSVL.

V is TRBV7-2 and J is TRBJ2-1, with no clear D. The CDR3 consists of 14 residues. V was shortened by 5 bases and J by 0 bases, with 8 bases between the two germline ends. Germline V gene lookup returns CDR1 SGHTA and CDR2 FQGNSA. This chain's CDR3 is CASSGLNSYNEQFF. DNA of the CDR3: TGTGCCAGCAGCGGGCTCAACTCCTACAATGAGCAGTTCTTC.

In its sample, this clone was seen a few times. The chain uses TRBV5-6 and TRBJ2-3; 7 bases are shared with TRBD2. This CDR3 contains 15 residues. Trimming took 0 bases from V and 3 from J; bases not matched to a gene: 4. Germline-derived CDR1 and CDR2 are SGHDT and YYEEEE. The CDR3 protein is CASSLGAGRTDTQYF. The CDR3 DNA sequence: TGTGCCAGCAGCTTGGGAGCGGGGAGGACAGATACGCAGTATTTT.

The chain combines TRBV19 with TRBJ1-1; the match to TRBD1 covers 7 bases. The CDR3 is 13 residues long. Per the germline V gene, CDR1 is LNHDA and CDR2 is SQIVND (reference sequence). Trimming took 5 bases from V and 7 from J; bases not matched to a gene: 7. The CDR3 region is CASSLRQGHEAFF. CDR3 nucleotides: TGTGCCAGTAGTTTACGACAGGGCCATGAAGCTTTCTTT. The entire variable domain, with the rest obtained from reference TRBV19 and TRBJ1-1, is as follows: DGGITQSPKYLFRKEGQNVTLSCEQNLNHDAMYWYRQDPGQGLRLIYYSQIVNDFQKGDIAEGYSVSREKKESFPLTVTSAQKNPTAFYLCASSLRQGHEAFFGQGTRLTVV.

The chain employs TRBV9 and TRBJ2-1; 11 positions match TRBD1. CDR1 SGDLS and CDR2 YYNGEE come from the germline V gene. This CDR3 is built from 15 residues. Unmatched junction bases numbered 7, after V lost 4 bases and J lost 7 bases. Written as DNA, the CDR3 is TGTGCCAGCAGCCCAGGGACAGGGGGTCTTAATGAGCAGTTCTTC. Its protein is CASSPGTGGLNEQFF. Looking up the rest from reference TRBV9 and TRBJ2-1 gives the full variable domain: DSGVTQTPKHLITATGQRVTLRCSPRSGDLSVYWYQQSLDQGLQFLIQYYNGEERAKGNILERFSAQQFPDLHSELNLSSLELGDSALYFCASSPGTGGLNEQFFGPGTRLTVL.

The rearrangement joins TRBV5-1 to TRBJ2-2, with D tentatively TRBD2 (6 bases). Trimming took 7 bases from V and 6 from J, leaving 16 bases between them. Per germline, CDR1 SGHRS and CDR2 YFSETQ. The CDR3 sequence is 14 residues long. The CDR3 loop reads CASRLEGPSGELFF. CDR3 in DNA: TGCGCCAGCCGTCTGGAGGGGCCATCCGGGGAGCTGTTTTTT.

The chain is built from TRBV14 and TRBJ2-1; 10 bases line up with TRBD1. Germline trimming cut 4 bases from V and 1 base from J; bases unmatched to any gene: 7. CDR1 and CDR2 from the germline V gene are SGHDN and FVKESK. This CDR3 has 17 residues. The CDR3 spells CASSRDPGQGSYNEQFF. The CDR3 DNA follows: TGTGCCAGCAGCCGAGATCCGGGACAGGGGTCCTACAATGAGCAGTTCTTC.

In its sample, this clone was seen a few times. J is TRBJ1-6 and V is TRBV5-1; 8 bases line up with TRBD1. After removal of 5 bases from V and 9 bases from J, the junction contained 7 bases not matched to a gene. This CDR3 is 14 amino acids long. Looked up from germline, CDR1 is SGHRS and CDR2 is YFSETQ. The CDR3 coding sequence is TGCGCCAGCAGAGAAGGACAGGGTATTTCACCCCTCCACTTT. Protein product: CASREGQGISPLHF.

The rearrangement joins TRBV7-8 to TRBJ1-6; D unresolved. V was pared by 5 bases and J by 1 base, with 15 bases between. The CDR3 spans 17 residues. The germline V gene encodes CDR1 SGHVS and CDR2 FQNEAQ. The CDR3 region is CASSPRVGRSYNSPLHF. For the CDR3, the DNA is TGTGCCAGCAGCCCCCGGGTGGGGAGGTCCTATAATTCACCCCTCCACTTT.

The chain links TRBV4-1 to TRBJ2-7; 12 bases map to TRBD2. The CDR3 is 16 amino acids. From germline, CDR1 is MGHRA and CDR2 YSYEKL. With V trimmed by 3 bases and J by 0 bases, 3 bases remained unmatched. The CDR3, as DNA: TGCGCCAGCAGCCATCTAGCGGGGGGGCCCTCCTACGAGCAGTACTTC. The encoded protein is CASSHLAGGPSYEQYF.

This clone was seen more than once but under ten times. The genes are TRBV29-1 and TRBJ1-5, with 9 bases that match TRBD1. The CDR3 totals 13 residues. Germline CDR1 reads SQVTM; CDR2 reads ANQGSEA. J lost 5 bases, V lost 6 bases, and 5 bases had no gene match. The CDR3 loop reads CSVGTGFYQPQHF. CDR3 bases: TGCAGCGTCGGGACAGGGTTCTATCAGCCCCAGCATTTT.

This clone was seen a few times. The chain uses TRBV23-1 and TRBJ2-2; D is unresolved. TRBV23-1 is designated an ORF whose function remains uncertain. The CDR3 length is 10 residues. Trimming cost V 10 bases and J 4 bases, with 4 bases left between them. The CDR3 DNA sequence: TGCGCCAACCTCACCGGGGAGCTGTTTTTT. Amino acid sequence: CANLTGELFF.

The chain employs TRBV5-1 and TRBJ1-1; the match to TRBD1 covers 7 bases. The CDR3 runs 13 residues. Germline lookup yields CDR1 SGHRS and CDR2 YFSETQ. After removal of 4 bases from V and 1 base from J, the junction contained 1 base not matched to a gene. DNA of the CDR3: TGCGCCAGCAGCGGGACAGAGAACACTGAAGCTTTCTTT. Its translation is CASSGTENTEAFF.

V is TRBV7-9 and J is TRBJ2-2, with 8 bases aligning to TRBD1. The CDR3 is 15 residues long. J lost 6 bases, V lost 5 bases, and 8 bases had no gene match. From germline, CDR1 is SEHNR and CDR2 FQNEAQ (reference sequence). In DNA form, the CDR3 reads TGTGCCAGCAGCCTAGGACAGGGCGAGGCCGGGGAGCTGTTTTTT. Its protein product is CASSLGQGEAGELFF.

This chain uses TRBV27 with TRBJ2-7; 9 bases map to TRBD1. Germline V gene data show CDR1 as MNHEY and CDR2 as SMNVEV (reference sequence). Losses at the gene ends were 2 bases for V and 6 bases for J; bases not matched to a gene: 8. The CDR3 has 15 amino acids. The CDR3 loop is CASSLAGQGLSEQYF. The CDR3 coding sequence is TGTGCCAGCAGTTTAGCAGGACAGGGGTTGAGCGAGCAGTACTTC.

The chain uses TRBV4-1 and TRBJ2-3; maybe TRBD2 (6 bases). The V end was cut by 2 bases, the J end by 4 bases, with 13 bases between. The CDR3 has 15 residues. Germline lookup yields CDR1 MGHRA and CDR2 YSYEKL. CDR3 sequence (DNA): TGCGCCAGCAGCCAACGACTAGGTAGTTCAGATACGCAGTATTTT. Translated, it gives CASSQRLGSSDTQYF.

The table lists this clone with a few counts. The chain links TRBV13 to TRBJ2-2, with unresolved D. The V end lost 0 bases, the J end lost 4 bases, and 12 bases lay between the germline ends. CDR1 is PRHDT and CDR2 is FYEKMQ in the germline V gene (reference sequence). The CDR3 runs to 16 residues. CDR3 sequence (DNA): TGTGCCAGCAGCTTAGGAAGTGGACCAATCACCGGGGAGCTGTTTTTT. Encoded protein: CASSLGSGPITGELFF.

Only one count was recorded for this clone. Other nucleotide sequences from this sample produce the same CDR3. The chain uses TRBV7-9 and TRBJ2-3; no clear D gene. Trimming stripped 5 bases from V and 4 bases from J, with 7 bases between. The CDR3 runs to 12 residues. Germline CDR1 and CDR2: SEHNR and FQNEAQ (reference sequence). The DNA of the CDR3 is TGTGCCAGCAGCCCTGGGTCAGATACGCAGTATTTT. This encodes CASSPGSDTQYF.

CDR3 amino acids: CSVRTIYEQYF. CDR3 nucleotide sequence: TGCAGCGTGAGGACAATCTACGAGCAGTACTTC. The chain recombines TRBV29-1 with TRBJ2-7; D may be TRBD1 (5 bases). Germline loops: CDR1 SQVTM, CDR2 ANQGSEA. The CDR3 has 11 amino acids. Trimming cost V 6 bases and J 3 bases, with 9 bases left between them.

This clone was seen just once. CDR3 nucleotide sequence: TGTGCCAGCAGTTTGGTCCGGGACAGGGAAGCTTTCTTT. Its translation: CASSLVRDREAFF. The chain links TRBV27 to TRBJ1-1; TRBD1 agrees at 8 bases. This CDR3 is built from 13 residues. J was trimmed by 8 bases and V by 3 bases; bases with no gene match: 5. Germline loops: CDR1 MNHEY, CDR2 SMNVEV (reference sequence).

The J gene is TRBJ1-1, the V gene TRBV6-5; 8 positions agree with TRBD1. This CDR3 is 15 amino acids long. V shed 5 bases, J shed 5 bases, and the junction held 10 bases outside the gene matches. Per the germline V gene, CDR1 is MNHEY and CDR2 is SVGAGI. CDR3 DNA: TGTGCCAGCAGTGACTATAGGGACAGGCGGACTGAAGCTTTCTTT. Translation gives CASSDYRDRRTEAFF.

This clone was found a few times. This chain links TRBV29-1 with TRBJ2-7; TRBD2 aligns across 7 bases. Germline CDR1 and CDR2: SQVTM and ANQGSEA. V was pared by 7 bases and J by 1 base, with 7 bases of the junction left unmatched. The CDR3 runs to 13 residues. CDR3 in DNA: TGCAGCGCCGGGGGGTTCAGGTCCTACGAGCAGTACTTC. This translates into CSAGGFRSYEQYF.